A single sample gave rise to the 13 T cell receptor beta chains below, sequenced in a study of blood T cells in healthy people across ages. With a J-beta primer mix and a sample-barcoded 5' primer, a second PCR ran roughly 6 to 11 cycles. TCRdb passed the 5' RACE reads through MiXCR, listing each CDR3 protein once. The sample gives 800,000 to 1,300,000 distinct CDR3 sequences, roughly a quarter of which show up once; approximately 0.71% is in the top ten. This same sample was also taken into another study, of T cells of mothers and their children.

Sequences were obtained from blood. These receptors were taken from a girl aged 2 to 9 in good health.

The gene calls are TRBV6-2 or TRBV6-3 and TRBJ2-7; no clear D gene. Germline V gene lookup returns CDR1 MNHEY and CDR2 SVGEGT. The V and J ends lost 2 bases and 3 bases respectively, with 11 bases between them. CDR3 size: 14 residues. CDR3 nucleotides: TGTGCCAGCAGTTACGATTCACCCTTCTACGAGCAGTACTTC. It yields the protein CASSYDSPFYEQYF.

This clonotype appeared a few times. This chain joins TRBV7-6 and TRBJ1-2; the match to TRBD1 covers 7 bases. Trimming cost V 0 bases and J 8 bases; bases outside gene matches: 18. The CDR3 spans 18 residues. Germline CDR1 and CDR2: SGHVS and FNYEAQ. The CDR3 coding sequence is TGTGCCAGCAGCTTAGCAGGGTTGGAAGGGGGCTACAGAGAGGGCTACACCTTC. Protein: CASSLAGLEGGYREGYTF. Variable domain in full (rest from reference TRBV7-6 and TRBJ1-2): GAGVSQSPRYKVTKRGQDVALRCDPISGHVSLYWYRQALGQGPEFLTYFNYEAQQDKSGLPNDRFSAERPEGSISTLTIQRTEQRDSAMYRCASSLAGLEGGYREGYTFGSGTRLTVV.

To note about this clonotype: At one end, the junction sequence differs from germline, possibly due to a read error. This chain uses TRBV29-1 with TRBJ1-1, with a tentative D call TRBD1 (6 bases). CDR3 size: 14 residues. Germline loops: CDR1 SQVTM, CDR2 ANQGSEA. Here the CDR3 DNA reads TGCGGCGTTGCCCAGGGGCCCCAGAGCACTGAAGCTTTCTTT. Protein: CGVAQGPQSTEAFF.

The rearrangement joins TRBV12-3 or TRBV12-4 to TRBJ2-7; D is possibly TRBD1 (5 bases). V lost 5 bases to trimming and J lost 2 bases, with 22 bases between them. This CDR3 comprises 17 residues. CDR3 coding DNA: TGTGCCAGCAGTCCAATCCACCCTCAGGGCCCTGCCTACGAGCAGTACTTC. Translated, it gives CASSPIHPQGPAYEQYF.

V and J are TRBV29-1 and TRBJ2-5; TRBD1 or TRBD2 may be the D gene (5 bases each). Trimming cost V 7 bases and J 7 bases, with 19 bases left between them. Germline V gene sequence: CDR1 SQVTM, CDR2 ANQGSEA. There are 13 residues in the CDR3. CDR3 residues: CSAAGDPWGTQYF. DNA of the CDR3: TGCAGCGCGGCTGGGGACCCCTGGGGGACCCAGTACTTC.

The chain employs TRBV7-2 and TRBJ2-5; D not resolved. The DNA end is more similar to TRBJ2-7, so the J call may be wrong. Germline CDR1 and CDR2: SGHTA and FQGNSA. The CDR3 has 14 amino acids. This chain's CDR3 is CASSLVRDSYEQYF. CDR3 bases: TGTGCCAGCAGCTTAGTTAGAGACTCCTACGAGCAGTACTTC.

The chain combines TRBV10-3 with TRBJ2-3, with 9 bases aligning to TRBD1. This CDR3 is built from 12 residues. The germline CDR1 and CDR2 sequences are ENHRY and SYGVKD. DNA for the CDR3: TGTGTCCGTGGACAGGGGTCGGATACGCAGTATTTT. Protein sequence: CVRGQGSDTQYF.

The chain recombines TRBV7-3 with TRBJ2-2, with 7 bases lining up with TRBD1. The CDR3 contains 16 residues. Germline lookup yields CDR1 SGHTA and CDR2 FQGTGA. V was pared by 6 bases and J by 0 bases, with 7 bases of the junction left unmatched. Here the CDR3 reads CASSRTGLSNTGELFF. CDR3 in DNA: TGTGCCAGCAGTCGGACAGGCCTCTCGAACACCGGGGAGCTGTTTTTT. The whole variable domain, remainder taken from reference TRBV7-3 and TRBJ2-2, is GAGVSQTPSNKVTEKGKYVELRCDPISGHTALYWYRQSLGQGPEFLIYFQGTGAADDSGLPNDRFFAVRPEGSVSTLKIQRTERGDSAVYLCASSRTGLSNTGELFFGEGSRLTVL.

The V call is TRBV6-2 or TRBV6-3, the J call TRBJ2-7; 9 nucleotides align to TRBD1. With V trimmed by 6 bases and J by 2 bases, 8 bases remained unmatched. Germline values: CDR1 MNHEY, CDR2 SVGEGT. This CDR3 is built from 15 residues. The DNA of the CDR3 is TGTGCCAGCAGGAAGGGGACAGGGAGTACCTACGAGCAGTACTTC. Translation: CASRKGTGSTYEQYF.

V is TRBV3-1 and J is TRBJ2-1; 7 bases align to TRBD2. The J segment lost 0 bases and the V segment lost 3 bases, leaving 14 bases of the junction unmatched. CDR3 size: 19 residues. The V gene's germline CDR1 is LGHDT and CDR2 YNNKEL (reference sequence). CDR3 amino acids: CASSHSGRDAGPSYNEQFF. The CDR3 coding sequence is TGTGCCAGCAGCCACTCTGGGAGGGATGCGGGTCCCTCCTACAATGAGCAGTTCTTC.

The CDR3 DNA is TGTGCCAGCAGCCCCGCGGGACGGCCAACTAATGAAAAACTGTTTTTT. Translated, it gives CASSPAGRPTNEKLFF. The J gene is TRBJ1-4, the V gene TRBV7-2; D is possibly TRBD1 (5 bases). Trimming cost V 5 bases and J 0 bases, with 13 bases left between them. The CDR3 loop spans 16 amino acids. Germline CDR1 is SGHTA and CDR2 is FQGNSA.

The chain uses TRBV6-5 and TRBJ2-4, with D perhaps matching TRBD1 (6 bases). The CDR3 runs to 15 residues. Trimming took off 4 bases at V and 6 bases at J, with 16 bases between the two ends. Germline CDR1 MNHEY, CDR2 SVGAGI. CDR3 loop: CASSSQTGTRNIQYF. In DNA, the CDR3 is TGTGCCAGCAGTTCCCAAACAGGGACAAGAAACATTCAGTACTTC.

This clonotype has only a few counts. The chain combines TRBV5-1 with TRBJ2-1; unclear D gene. Judging by the DNA end, TRBJ2-7 fits better; the J call may be wrong. Looked up from germline, CDR1 is SGHRS and CDR2 is YFSETQ. This CDR3 contains 15 residues. CDR3: CASSNPGEGSYEQYF. Written as DNA, the CDR3 is TGCGCCAGCAGCAATCCAGGAGAAGGGTCCTACGAGCAGTACTTC.